This T cell receptor (beta chain) comes out of a study of blood T cell repertoires in COVID-19. Per the original methods: Quantification of nucleated cells was approximated via reference gene primer amplification. Here immunoSEQ multiplex PCR was the method, and the copy in TCRdb shows in-frame clones only, minus some. From that table come the V and J calls and clone size; the DNA was used to work out D and trimming. The sample records 300,000 or so clones, 87% being singletons. The CDR3 extends over 15 amino acids. Germline CDR1 and CDR2: SNHLY and FYNNEI. V lost 8 bases and J lost 6, with 20 bases in between.

The origin of this receptor is a woman between 35 and 50 years old who had recovered from COVID-19. The sample comprised peripheral blood. The V and J genes are TRBV2 and TRBJ2-1, with a tentative D call TRBD2 (6 bases). DNA for the CDR3: TGTGCCAGCTGCGGGGACTCGCAAAAAGTCAATGAGCAGTTCTTC. Encoded protein: CASCGDSQKVNEQFF. Together with reference TRBV2 and TRBJ2-1, the CDR3 gives the full variable domain: EPEVTQTPSHQVTQMGQEVILRCVPISNHLYFYWYRQILGQKVEFLVSFYNNEISEKSEIFDDQFSVERPDGSNFTLKIRSTKLEDSAMYFCASCGDSQKVNEQFFGPGTRLTVL.